The clone carrying this TCR beta chain was seen ten or more times. This sample is part of a study of T cells after yellow fever vaccination. CDR1 is SNHLY and CDR2 is FYNNEI in the germline V gene. Trimming at V came to 5 bases and at J to 3 bases, leaving 7 bases not matched to a gene. This CDR3 comprises 15 residues. TCRdb processed the 5' RACE reads anew with MiXCR; each CDR3 protein has one entry. The data show 150,000 to 200,000 distinct CDR3 sequences, approximately 6.2% seen once. The gene calls are TRBV2 and TRBJ1-5; TRBD1 matches at 7 bases. This sequence originates from a man younger than 35 who received the YFV17D yellow fever vaccine. Sequencing was performed on CD4+ T cells sorted from PBMCs, taken on the day of the first yellow fever vaccination. As DNA, the CDR3 is TGTGCCAGCAGTCCCGGGACAGAAAACAATCAGCCCCAGCATTTT. Residues: CASSPGTENNQPQHF.